This T cell receptor beta chain was retrieved from a study of vaccination effects on CD4 cells after COVID-19. About this clone itself: Its antigen is not identified.

Method: immunoSEQ multiplex PCR; TCRdb's copy keeps in-frame clones and lacks some. The table lists about 24,000 clones, less than 75% of them singletons, with 7% to 10% in the top ten. Antigen-specific CD4+ T cells were expanded (with viral peptide pools) by the ViraFEST assay ahead of sequencing. The culture ran for around 10 days before CD4+ T cells were isolated. Participants completed two doses of the BNT162b2 or mRNA-1273 vaccine. Vaccine recipients had no previous SARS-CoV-2 infection; their nucleocapsid antibodies were negative. Researchers swapped half the medium for IL-2 medium on both days 3 and 7. Germline CDR1 LNHDA, CDR2 SQIVND (reference sequence). The CDR3 is 15 amino acids. V gave up 7 bases and J gave up 0 bases, with 13 bases separating them.

The sequence came from a human donor who received a COVID-19 vaccine. Here the sequenced sample was CD4+ T cells from PBMCs cultured with SARS-CoV-2 spike peptides, taken after COVID-19 vaccination. The chain is built from TRBV19 and TRBJ1-5, with D perhaps matching TRBD1 (6 bases). CDR3 residues: CASIAQGYSNQPQHF. In nucleotides, the CDR3 is TGTGCCAGTATTGCACAGGGTTATAGCAATCAGCCCCAGCATTTT.